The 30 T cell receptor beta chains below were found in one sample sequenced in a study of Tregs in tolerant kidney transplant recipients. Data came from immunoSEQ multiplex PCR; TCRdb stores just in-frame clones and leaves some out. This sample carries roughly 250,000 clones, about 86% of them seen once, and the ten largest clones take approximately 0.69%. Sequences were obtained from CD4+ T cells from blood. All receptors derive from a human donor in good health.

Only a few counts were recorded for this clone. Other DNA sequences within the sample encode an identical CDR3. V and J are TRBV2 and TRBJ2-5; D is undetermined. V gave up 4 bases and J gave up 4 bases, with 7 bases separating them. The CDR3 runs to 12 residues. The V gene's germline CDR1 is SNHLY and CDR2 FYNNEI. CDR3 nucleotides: TGTGCCAGCAGTGGGGGTCCAGAGACCCAGTACTTC. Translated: CASSGGPETQYF.

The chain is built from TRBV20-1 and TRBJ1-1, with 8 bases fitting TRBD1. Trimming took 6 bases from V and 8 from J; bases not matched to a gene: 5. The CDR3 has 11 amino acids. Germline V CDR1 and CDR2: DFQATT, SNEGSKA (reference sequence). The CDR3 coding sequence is TGCAGTGCGAAGAGACAGGGGGAAGCTTTCTTT. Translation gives CSAKRQGEAFF.

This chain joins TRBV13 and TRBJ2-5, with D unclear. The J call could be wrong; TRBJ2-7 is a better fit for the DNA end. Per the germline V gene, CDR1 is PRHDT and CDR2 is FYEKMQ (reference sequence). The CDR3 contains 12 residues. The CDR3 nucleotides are TGTGCCAGCAGCCAATGGGGCTACGAGCAGTACTTC. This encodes CASSQWGYEQYF.

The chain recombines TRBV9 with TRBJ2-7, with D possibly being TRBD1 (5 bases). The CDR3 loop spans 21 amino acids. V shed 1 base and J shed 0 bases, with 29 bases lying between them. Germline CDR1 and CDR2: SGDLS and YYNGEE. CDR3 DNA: TGTGCCAGCAGCGTAAGATCCTCATGGGGCCGAACGGGCCTGAGCTCCTACGAGCAGTACTTC. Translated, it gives CASSVRSSWGRTGLSSYEQYF.

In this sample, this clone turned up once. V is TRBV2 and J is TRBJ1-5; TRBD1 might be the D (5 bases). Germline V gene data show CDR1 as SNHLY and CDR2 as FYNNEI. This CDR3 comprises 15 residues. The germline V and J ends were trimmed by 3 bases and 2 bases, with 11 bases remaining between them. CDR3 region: CASSDVGLGNQPQHF. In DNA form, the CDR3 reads TGTGCCAGCAGTGACGTGGGGCTAGGCAATCAGCCCCAGCATTTT.

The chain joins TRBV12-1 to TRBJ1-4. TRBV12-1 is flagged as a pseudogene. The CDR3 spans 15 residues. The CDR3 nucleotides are TGTGCCAGCAGCTTTGCGATGATCTTAGGTGAAAAACTGTTTTTT. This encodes CASSFAMILGEKLFF.

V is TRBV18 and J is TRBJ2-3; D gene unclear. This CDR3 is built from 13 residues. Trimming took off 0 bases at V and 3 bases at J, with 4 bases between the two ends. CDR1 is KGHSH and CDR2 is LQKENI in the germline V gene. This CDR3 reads CASSPPQTDTQYF. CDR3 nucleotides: TGTGCCAGCTCACCACCCCAGACAGATACGCAGTATTTT.

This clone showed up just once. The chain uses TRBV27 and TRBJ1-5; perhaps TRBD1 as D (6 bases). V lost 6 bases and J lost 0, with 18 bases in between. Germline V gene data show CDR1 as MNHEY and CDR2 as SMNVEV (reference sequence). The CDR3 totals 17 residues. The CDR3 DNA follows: TGTGCCAGCAGCCCCAGGACAGTCCTTTATAGCAATCAGCCCCAGCATTTT. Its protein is CASSPRTVLYSNQPQHF.

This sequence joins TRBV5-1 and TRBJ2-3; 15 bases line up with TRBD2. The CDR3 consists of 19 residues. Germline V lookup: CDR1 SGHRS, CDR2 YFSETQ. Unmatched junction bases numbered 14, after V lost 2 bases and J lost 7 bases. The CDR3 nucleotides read TGCGCCAGCAGCTTAACCCGGACTAGCGGGGGGGCCTTAGAAAATACGCAGTATTTT. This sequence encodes CASSLTRTSGGALENTQYF.

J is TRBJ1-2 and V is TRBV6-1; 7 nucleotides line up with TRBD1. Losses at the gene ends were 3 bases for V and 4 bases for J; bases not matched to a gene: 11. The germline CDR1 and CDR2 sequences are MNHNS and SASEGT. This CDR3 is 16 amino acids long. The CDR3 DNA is TGTGCCAGCAGTGAGCCCGGGACAGATTACTTCTATGGCTACACCTTC. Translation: CASSEPGTDYFYGYTF.

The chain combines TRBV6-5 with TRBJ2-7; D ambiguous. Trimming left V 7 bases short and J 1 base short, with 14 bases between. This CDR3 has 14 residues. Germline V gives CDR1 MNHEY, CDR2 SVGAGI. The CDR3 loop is CASIEHSASYEQYF. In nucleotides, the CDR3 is TGTGCCAGCATCGAACACAGCGCTTCCTACGAGCAGTACTTC.

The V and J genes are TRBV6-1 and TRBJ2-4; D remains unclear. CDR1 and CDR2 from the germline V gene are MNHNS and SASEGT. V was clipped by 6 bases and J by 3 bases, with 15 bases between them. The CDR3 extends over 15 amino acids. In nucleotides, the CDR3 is TGTGCCAGCAGCCTGTCGAGACTGAGCAAAAACATTCAGTACTTC. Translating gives CASSLSRLSKNIQYF.

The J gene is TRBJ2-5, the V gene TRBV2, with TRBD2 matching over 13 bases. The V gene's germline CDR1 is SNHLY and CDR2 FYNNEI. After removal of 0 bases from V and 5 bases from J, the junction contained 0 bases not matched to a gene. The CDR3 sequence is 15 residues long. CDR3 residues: CASSEALAGGETQYF. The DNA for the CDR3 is TGTGCCAGCAGTGAAGCACTAGCGGGAGGGGAGACCCAGTACTTC.

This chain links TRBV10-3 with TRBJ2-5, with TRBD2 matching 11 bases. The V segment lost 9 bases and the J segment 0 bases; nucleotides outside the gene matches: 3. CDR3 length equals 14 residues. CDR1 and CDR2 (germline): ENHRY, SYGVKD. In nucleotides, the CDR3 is TGTGCCATTGGGACTAGCGGTAACCAAGAGACCCAGTACTTC. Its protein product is CAIGTSGNQETQYF.

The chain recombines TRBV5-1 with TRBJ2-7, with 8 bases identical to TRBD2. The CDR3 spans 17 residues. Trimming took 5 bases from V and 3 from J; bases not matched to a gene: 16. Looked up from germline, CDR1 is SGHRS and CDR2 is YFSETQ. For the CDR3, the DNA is TGCGCCAGCAGAGCCTCCATTGACGGGAGGGTAGTCTACGAGCAGTACTTC. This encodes CASRASIDGRVVYEQYF.

The CDR3 nucleotides are TGTGCCAGCTCGCCCATTGGGCTGGCGAGCTCTGGAAACACCATATATTTT. Protein: CASSPIGLASSGNTIYF. The chain links TRBV18 to TRBJ1-3; D is ambiguous. Trimming left V 6 bases short and J 0 bases short, with 18 bases between. CDR3 length: 17 residues. CDR1 KGHSH and CDR2 LQKENI come from the germline V gene. Full variable domain (outside the CDR3, taken from reference TRBV18 and TRBJ1-3): NAGVMQNPRHLVRRRGQEARLRCSPMKGHSHVYWYRQLPEEGLKFMVYLQKENIIDESGMPKERFSAEFPKEGPSILRIQQVVRGDSAAYFCASSPIGLASSGNTIYFGEGSWLTVV.

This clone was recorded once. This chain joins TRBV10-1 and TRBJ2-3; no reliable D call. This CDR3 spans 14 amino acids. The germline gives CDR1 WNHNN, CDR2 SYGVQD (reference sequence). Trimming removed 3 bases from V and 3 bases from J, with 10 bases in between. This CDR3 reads CASSEFIGTDTQYF. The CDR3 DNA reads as TGCGCCAGCAGTGAATTTATTGGGACAGATACGCAGTATTTT.

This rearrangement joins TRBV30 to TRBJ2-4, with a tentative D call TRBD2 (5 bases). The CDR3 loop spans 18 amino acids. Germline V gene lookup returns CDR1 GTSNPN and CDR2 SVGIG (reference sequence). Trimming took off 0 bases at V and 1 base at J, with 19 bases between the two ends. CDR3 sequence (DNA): TGTGCCTGGAGTGTACTAGGAAGGAATTGGGTGGCCAAAAACATTCAGTACTTC. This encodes CAWSVLGRNWVAKNIQYF.

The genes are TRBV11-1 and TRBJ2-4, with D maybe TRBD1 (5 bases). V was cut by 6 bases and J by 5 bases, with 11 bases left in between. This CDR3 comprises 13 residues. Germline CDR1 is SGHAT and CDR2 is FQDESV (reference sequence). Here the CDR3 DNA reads TGTGCCAGCAGTCGACAGTTAGAAAACATTCAGTACTTC. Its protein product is CASSRQLENIQYF.

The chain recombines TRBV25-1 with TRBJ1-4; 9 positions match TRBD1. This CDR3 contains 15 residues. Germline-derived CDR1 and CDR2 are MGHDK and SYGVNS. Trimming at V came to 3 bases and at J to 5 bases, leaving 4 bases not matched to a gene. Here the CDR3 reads CASSEAGTGNEKLFF. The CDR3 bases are TGTGCCAGCAGTGAGGCCGGGACAGGGAATGAAAAACTGTTTTTT. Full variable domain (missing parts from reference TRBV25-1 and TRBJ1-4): EADIYQTPRYLVIGTGKKITLECSQTMGHDKMYWYQQDPGMELHLIHYSYGVNSTEKGDLSSESTVSRIRTEHFPLTLESARPSHTSQYLCASSEAGTGNEKLFFGSGTQLSVL.

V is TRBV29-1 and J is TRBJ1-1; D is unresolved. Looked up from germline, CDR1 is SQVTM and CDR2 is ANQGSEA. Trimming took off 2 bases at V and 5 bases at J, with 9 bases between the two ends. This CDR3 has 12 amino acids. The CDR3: CSVEPWGTEAFF. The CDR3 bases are TGCAGCGTTGAACCTTGGGGAACTGAAGCTTTCTTT. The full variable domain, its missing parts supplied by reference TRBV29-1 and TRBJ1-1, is SAVISQKPSRDICQRGTSLTIQCQVDSQVTMMFWYRQQPGQSLTLIATANQGSEATYESGFVIDKFPISRPNLTFSTLTVSNMSPEDSSIYLCSVEPWGTEAFFGQGTRLTVV.

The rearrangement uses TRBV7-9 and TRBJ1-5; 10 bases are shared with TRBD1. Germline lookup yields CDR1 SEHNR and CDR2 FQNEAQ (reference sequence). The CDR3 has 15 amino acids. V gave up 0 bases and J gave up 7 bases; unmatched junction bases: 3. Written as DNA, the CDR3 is TGTGCCAGCAGCTTAGCTGACAGGGGGCCACAGCCCCAGCATTTT. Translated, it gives CASSLADRGPQPQHF.

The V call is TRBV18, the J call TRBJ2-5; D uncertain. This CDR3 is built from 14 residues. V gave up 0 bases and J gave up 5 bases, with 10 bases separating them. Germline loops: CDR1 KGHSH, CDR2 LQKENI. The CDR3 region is CASSPPVGWETQYF. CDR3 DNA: TGTGCCAGCTCACCACCAGTCGGTTGGGAGACCCAGTACTTC.

CDR3 protein: CASSRGHPGDTQYF. CDR3 nucleotide sequence: TGTGCCAGCAGCAGGGGCCATCCAGGGGATACGCAGTATTTT. This rearrangement joins TRBV5-4 to TRBJ2-3, with a possible D match to TRBD1 (5 bases). CDR1 and CDR2 from the germline V gene are SGHNT and YYREEE (reference sequence). V shed 4 bases and J shed 6 bases, with 15 bases lying between them. The CDR3 extends over 14 amino acids.

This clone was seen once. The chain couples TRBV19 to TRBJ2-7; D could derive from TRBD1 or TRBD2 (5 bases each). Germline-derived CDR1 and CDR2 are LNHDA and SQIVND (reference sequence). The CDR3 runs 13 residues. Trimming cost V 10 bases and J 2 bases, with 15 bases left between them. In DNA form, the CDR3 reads TGTGCCACGCTCGGGACGGGGACCTACGAGCAGTACTTC. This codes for CATLGTGTYEQYF. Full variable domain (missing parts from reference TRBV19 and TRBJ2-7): DGGITQSPKYLFRKEGQNVTLSCEQNLNHDAMYWYRQDPGQGLRLIYYSQIVNDFQKGDIAEGYSVSREKKESFPLTVTSAQKNPTAFYLCATLGTGTYEQYFGPGTRLTVT.

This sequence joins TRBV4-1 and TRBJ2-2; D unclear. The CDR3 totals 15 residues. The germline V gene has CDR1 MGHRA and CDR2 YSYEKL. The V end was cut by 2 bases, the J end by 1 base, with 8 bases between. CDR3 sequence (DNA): TGCGCCAGCAGCCAATTTGGGCTGAACACCGGGGAGCTGTTTTTT. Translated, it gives CASSQFGLNTGELFF.

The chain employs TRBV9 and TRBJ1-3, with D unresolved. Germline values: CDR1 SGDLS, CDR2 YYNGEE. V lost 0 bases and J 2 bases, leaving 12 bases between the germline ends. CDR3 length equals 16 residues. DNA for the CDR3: TGTGCCAGCAGCGTAGCATCGACTGAAACTGGAAACACCATATATTTT. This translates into CASSVASTETGNTIYF.

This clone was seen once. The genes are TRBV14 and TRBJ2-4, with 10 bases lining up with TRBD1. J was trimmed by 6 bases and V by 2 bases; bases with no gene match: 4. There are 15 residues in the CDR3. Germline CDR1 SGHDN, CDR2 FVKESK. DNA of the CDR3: TGTGCCAGCAGCCAAAGGACAGGGGGATTAAACATTCAGTACTTC. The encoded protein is CASSQRTGGLNIQYF.

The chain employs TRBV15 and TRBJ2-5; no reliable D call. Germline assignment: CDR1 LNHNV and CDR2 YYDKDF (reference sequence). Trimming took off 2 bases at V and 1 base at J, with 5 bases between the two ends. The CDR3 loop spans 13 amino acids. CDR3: CATSRQFQETQYF. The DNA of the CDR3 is TGTGCCACCAGCAGACAGTTCCAAGAGACCCAGTACTTC.

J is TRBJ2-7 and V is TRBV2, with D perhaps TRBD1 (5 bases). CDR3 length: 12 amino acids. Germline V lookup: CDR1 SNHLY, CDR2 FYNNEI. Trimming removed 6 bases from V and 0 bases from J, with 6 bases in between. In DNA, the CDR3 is TGTGCCAGCAGGACAGACTCCTACGAGCAGTACTTC. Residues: CASRTDSYEQYF.